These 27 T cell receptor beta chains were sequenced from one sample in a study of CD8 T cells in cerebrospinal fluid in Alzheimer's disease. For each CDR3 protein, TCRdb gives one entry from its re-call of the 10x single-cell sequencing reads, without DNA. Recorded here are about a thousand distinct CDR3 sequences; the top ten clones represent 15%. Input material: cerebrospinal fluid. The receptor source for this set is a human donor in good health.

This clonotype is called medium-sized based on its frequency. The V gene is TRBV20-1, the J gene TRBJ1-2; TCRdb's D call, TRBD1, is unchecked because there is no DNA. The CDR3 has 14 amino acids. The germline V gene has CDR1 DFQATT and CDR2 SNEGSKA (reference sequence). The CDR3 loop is CSAAPPRQGNSYTF.

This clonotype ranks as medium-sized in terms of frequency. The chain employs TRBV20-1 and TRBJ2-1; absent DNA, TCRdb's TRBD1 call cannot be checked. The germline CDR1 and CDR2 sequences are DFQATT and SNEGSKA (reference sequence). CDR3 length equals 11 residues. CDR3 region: CSPGGGSEQFF.

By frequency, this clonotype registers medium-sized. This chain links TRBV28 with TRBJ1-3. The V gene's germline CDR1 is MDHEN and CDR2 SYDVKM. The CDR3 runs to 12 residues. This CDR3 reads CASSLLGNTIYF.

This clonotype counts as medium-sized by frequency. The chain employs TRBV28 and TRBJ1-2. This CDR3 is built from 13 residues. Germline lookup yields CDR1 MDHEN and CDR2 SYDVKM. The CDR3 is CASSRTANYGYTF.

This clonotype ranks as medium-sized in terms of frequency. CDR3 protein: CATGSGLGNTEAFF. The genes are TRBV11-3 and TRBJ1-1; there is no DNA to check the TCRdb D call of TRBD1. The CDR3 has 14 residues. Germline CDR1 reads SGHNT; CDR2 reads YENEEA.

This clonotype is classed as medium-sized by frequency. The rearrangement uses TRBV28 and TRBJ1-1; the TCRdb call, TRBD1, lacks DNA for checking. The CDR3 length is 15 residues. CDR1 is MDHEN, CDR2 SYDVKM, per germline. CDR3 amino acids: CASSSASDRSTEAFF.

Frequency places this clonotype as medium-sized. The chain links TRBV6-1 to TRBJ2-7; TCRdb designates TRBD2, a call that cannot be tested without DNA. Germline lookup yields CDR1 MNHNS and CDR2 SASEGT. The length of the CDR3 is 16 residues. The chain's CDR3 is CASSEAQPGLASEQYF.

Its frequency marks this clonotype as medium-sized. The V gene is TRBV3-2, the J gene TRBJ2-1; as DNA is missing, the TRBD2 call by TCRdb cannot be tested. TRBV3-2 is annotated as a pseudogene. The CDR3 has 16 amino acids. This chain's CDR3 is CASSQGIPRARNEQFF.

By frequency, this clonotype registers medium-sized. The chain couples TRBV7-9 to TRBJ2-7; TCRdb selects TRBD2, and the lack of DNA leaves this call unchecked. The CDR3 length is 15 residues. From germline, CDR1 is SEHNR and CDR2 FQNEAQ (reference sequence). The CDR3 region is CASSLGAAGAYEQYF.

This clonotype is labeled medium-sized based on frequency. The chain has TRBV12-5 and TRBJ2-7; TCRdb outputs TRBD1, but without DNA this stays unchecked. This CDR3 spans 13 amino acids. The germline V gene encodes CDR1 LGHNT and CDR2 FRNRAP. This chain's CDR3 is CASEGAGNYEQYF.

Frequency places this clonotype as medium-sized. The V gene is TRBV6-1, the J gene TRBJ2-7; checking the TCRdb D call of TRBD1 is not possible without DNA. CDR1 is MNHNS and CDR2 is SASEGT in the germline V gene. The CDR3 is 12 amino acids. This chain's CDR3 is CASGQVTYEQYF.

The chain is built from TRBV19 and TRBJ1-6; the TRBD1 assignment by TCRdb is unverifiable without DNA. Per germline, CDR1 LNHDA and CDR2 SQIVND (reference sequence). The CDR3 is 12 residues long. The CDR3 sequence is CATGALNSPLHF.

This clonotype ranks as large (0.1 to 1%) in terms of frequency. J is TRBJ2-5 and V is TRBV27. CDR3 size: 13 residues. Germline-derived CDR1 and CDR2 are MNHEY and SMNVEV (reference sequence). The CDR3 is CASSLRLQETQYF.

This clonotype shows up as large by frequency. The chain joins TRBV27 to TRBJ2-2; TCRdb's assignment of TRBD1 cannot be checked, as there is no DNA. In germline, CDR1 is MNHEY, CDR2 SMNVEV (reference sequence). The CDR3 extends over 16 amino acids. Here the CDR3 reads CASSSTGYPNTGELFF.

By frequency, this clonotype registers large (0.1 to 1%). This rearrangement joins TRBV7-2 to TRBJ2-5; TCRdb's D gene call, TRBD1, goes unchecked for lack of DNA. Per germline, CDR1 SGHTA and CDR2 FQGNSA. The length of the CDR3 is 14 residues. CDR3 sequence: CASSLVPRQETQYF. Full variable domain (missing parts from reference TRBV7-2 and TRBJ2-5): GAGVSQSPSNKVTEKGKDVELRCDPISGHTALYWYRQSLGQGLEFLIYFQGNSAPDKSGLPSDRFSAERTGGSVSTLTIQRTQQEDSAVYLCASSLVPRQETQYFGPGTRLLVL.

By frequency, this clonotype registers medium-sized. CDR3 sequence: CASSLSGNYGYTF. The rearrangement joins TRBV19 to TRBJ1-2. CDR3 length: 13 amino acids. Per the germline V gene, CDR1 is LNHDA and CDR2 is SQIVND (reference sequence).

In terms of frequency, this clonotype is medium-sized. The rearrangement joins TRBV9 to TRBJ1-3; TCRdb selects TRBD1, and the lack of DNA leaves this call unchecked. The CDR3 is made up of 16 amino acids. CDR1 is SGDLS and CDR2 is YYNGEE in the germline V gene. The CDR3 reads CASSVTGVYSGNTIYF.

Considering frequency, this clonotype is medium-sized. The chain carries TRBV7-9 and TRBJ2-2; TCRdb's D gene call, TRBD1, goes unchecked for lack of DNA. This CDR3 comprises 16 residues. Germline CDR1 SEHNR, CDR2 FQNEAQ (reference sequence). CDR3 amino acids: CASSPYRGRHTGELFF.

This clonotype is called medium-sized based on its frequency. The CDR3 spells CASSSNERGHEQYF. The rearrangement uses TRBV5-4 and TRBJ2-7. The CDR3 loop spans 14 amino acids. Germline-derived CDR1 and CDR2 are SGHNT and YYREEE (reference sequence).

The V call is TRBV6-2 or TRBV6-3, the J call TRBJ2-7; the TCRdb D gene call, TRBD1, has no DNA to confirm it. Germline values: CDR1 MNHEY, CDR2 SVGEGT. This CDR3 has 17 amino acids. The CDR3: CASSSQGPSTLTYEQYF.

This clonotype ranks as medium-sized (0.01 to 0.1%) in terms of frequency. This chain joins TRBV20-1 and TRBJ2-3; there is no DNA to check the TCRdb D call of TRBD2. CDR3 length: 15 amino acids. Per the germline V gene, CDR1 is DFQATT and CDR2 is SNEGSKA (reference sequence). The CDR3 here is CSASAGSSNTDTQYF.

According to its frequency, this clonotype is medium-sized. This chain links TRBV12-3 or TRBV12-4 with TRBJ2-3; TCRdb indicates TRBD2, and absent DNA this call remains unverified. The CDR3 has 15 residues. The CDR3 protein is CASSRGGANTDTQYF.

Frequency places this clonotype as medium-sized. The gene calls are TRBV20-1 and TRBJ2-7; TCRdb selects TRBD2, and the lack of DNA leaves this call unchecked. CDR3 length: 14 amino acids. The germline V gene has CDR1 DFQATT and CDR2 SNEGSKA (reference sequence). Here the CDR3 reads CSARVPTSLREQYF.

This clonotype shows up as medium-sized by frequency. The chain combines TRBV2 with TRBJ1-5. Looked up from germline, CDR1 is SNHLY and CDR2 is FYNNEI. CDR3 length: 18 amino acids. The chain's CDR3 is CASSEVVLTDNSNQPQHF.

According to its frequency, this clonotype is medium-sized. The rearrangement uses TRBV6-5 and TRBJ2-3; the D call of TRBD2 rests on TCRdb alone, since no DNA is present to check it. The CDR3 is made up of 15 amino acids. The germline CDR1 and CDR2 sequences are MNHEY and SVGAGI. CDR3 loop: CASSPLAGGAGTQYF.

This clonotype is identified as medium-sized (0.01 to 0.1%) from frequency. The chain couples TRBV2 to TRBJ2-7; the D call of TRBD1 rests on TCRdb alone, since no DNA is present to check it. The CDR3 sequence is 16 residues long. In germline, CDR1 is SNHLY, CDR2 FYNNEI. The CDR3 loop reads CASSDFGGLQPGEQYF.

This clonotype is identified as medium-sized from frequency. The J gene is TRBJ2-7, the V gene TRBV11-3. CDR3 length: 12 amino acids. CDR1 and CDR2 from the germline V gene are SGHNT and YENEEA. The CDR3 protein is CASSLVTYEQYF.